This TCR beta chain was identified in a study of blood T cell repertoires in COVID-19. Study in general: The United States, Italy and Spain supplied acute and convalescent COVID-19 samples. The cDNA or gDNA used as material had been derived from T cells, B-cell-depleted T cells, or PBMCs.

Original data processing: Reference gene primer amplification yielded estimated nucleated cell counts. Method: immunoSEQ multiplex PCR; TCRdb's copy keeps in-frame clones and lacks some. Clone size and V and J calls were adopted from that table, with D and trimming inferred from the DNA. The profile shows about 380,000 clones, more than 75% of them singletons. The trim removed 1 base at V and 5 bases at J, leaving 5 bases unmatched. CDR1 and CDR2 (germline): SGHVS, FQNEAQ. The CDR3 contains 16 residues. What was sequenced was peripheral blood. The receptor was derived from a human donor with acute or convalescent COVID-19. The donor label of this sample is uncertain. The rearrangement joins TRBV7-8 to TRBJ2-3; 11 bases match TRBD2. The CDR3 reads CASSLGSGRALDTQYF. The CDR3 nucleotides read TGTGCCAGCAGCTTAGGTAGCGGGAGGGCCTTAGATACGCAGTATTTT.